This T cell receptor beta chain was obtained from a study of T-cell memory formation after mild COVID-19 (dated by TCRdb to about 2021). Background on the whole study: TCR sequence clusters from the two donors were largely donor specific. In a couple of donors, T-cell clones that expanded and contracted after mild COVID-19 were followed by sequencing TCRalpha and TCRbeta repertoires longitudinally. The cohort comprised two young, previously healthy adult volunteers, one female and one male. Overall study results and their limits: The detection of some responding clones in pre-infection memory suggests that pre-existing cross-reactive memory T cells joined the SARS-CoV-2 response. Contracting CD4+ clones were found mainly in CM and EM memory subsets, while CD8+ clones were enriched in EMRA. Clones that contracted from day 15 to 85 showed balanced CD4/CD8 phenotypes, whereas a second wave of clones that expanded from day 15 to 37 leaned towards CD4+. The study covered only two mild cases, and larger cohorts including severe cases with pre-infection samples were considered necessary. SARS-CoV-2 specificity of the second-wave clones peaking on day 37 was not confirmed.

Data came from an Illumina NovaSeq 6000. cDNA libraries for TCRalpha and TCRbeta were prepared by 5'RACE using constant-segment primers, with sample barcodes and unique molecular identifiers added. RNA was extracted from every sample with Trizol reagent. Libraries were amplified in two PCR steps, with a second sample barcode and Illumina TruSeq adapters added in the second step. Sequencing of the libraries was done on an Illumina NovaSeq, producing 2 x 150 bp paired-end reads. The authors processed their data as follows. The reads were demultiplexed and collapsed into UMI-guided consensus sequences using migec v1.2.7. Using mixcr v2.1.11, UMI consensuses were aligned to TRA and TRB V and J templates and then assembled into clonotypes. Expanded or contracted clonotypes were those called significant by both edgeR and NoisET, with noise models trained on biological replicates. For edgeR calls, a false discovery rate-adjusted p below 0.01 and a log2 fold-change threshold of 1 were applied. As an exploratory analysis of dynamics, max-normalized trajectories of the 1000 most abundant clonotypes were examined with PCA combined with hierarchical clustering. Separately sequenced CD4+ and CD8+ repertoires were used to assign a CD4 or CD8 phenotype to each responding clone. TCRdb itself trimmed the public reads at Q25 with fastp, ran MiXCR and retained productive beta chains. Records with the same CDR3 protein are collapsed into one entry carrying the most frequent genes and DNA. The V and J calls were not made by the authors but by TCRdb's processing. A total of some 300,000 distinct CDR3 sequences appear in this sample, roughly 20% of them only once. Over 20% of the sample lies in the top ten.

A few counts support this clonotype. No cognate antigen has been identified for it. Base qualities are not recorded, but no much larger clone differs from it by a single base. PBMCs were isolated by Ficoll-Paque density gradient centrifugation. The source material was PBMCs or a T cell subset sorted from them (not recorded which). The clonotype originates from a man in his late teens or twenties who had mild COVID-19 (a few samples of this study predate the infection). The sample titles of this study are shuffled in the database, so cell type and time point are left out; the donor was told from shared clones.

The CDR3: CASSPPRGVLQYF. The sequence in DNA is TGTGCCAGCAGCCCCCCCAGGGGGGTTCTGCAGTATTTT. The chain employs TRBV11-3 and TRBJ2-3, and possibly TRBD1, on 7 matching bases. Reading the germline V gene gives CDR1 SGHNT and CDR2 YENEEA. The CDR3 covers 13 residues, taking in both the cysteine and the phenylalanine. Just the 39-base CDR3 DNA is kept, in frame starting at base 1. Cut back by 5 bases and 11 bases, the V and J ends lie 17 bases apart.